These T cell receptor beta chains were read from a single sample in a study of blood T cells in healthy people across ages. MiXCR, run by TCRdb on the 5' RACE reads, gives a single entry per CDR3 protein. The sample has nearly 800,000 distinct CDR3 sequences; 20% to 25% are singletons. Another study also made use of these data, one on T cells of mothers and their children.

Material for sequencing was blood. These receptor sequences come from a boy between 10 and 17 years old in good health. CDR3s include the opening cysteine and the closing phenylalanine or tryptophan. Each record gives: CDR3 length, V gene, D gene, J gene, clone size, CDR3 protein, CDR3 DNA. A D gene is named only where the DNA matches it firmly. Expanded clones are given a class, and other clones once, few, many or no size at all.

cdr3_length: 16; v_call: TRBV6-6; d_call: TRBD2; j_call: TRBJ2-7; clone_size: few; cdr3_aa: CASSYSGLAGDYEQYF; cdr3_nt: TGTGCCAGCAGTTACTCAGGACTAGCGGGGGACTACGAGCAGTACTTC
cdr3_length: 16; v_call: TRBV6-2/TRBV6-3; d_call: TRBD1; j_call: TRBJ2-5; clone_size: NA; cdr3_aa: CASSYSRDRGQETQYF; cdr3_nt: TGTGCCAGCAGTTACAGCCGGGACAGGGGGCAAGAGACCCAGTACTTC
cdr3_length: 12; v_call: TRBV3-1; d_call: NA; j_call: TRBJ1-1; clone_size: NA; cdr3_aa: CASSQDRGEAFF; cdr3_nt: TGTGCCAGCAGCCAGGATCGGGGTGAAGCTTTCTTT
cdr3_length: 15; v_call: TRBV6-1; d_call: NA; j_call: TRBJ2-7; clone_size: NA; cdr3_aa: CASSEVGARSYEQYF; cdr3_nt: TGTGCCAGCAGTGAAGTTGGGGCTAGAAGCTACGAGCAGTACTTC
cdr3_length: 14; v_call: TRBV28; d_call: NA; j_call: TRBJ1-4; clone_size: few; cdr3_aa: CASRPTGSSEKLFF; cdr3_nt: TGTGCCAGCAGACCCACAGGGTCTAGTGAAAAACTGTTTTTT
cdr3_length: 16; v_call: TRBV6-5; d_call: NA; j_call: TRBJ1-5; clone_size: NA; cdr3_aa: CASSYKWQNGNQPQHF; cdr3_nt: TGTGCCAGCAGTTACAAATGGCAGAATGGCAATCAGCCCCAGCATTTT
cdr3_length: 18; v_call: TRBV24-1; d_call: NA; j_call: TRBJ2-3; clone_size: few; cdr3_aa: CATSDFGGGAESTDTQYF; cdr3_nt: TGTGCCACCAGTGATTTTGGGGGAGGAGCGGAGAGCACAGATACGCAGTATTTT
cdr3_length: 17; v_call: TRBV15; d_call: NA; j_call: TRBJ2-1; clone_size: few; cdr3_aa: CATSRDGVQGSYNEQFF; cdr3_nt: TGTGCCACCAGCAGAGATGGGGTACAGGGCTCCTACAATGAGCAGTTCTTC
cdr3_length: 14; v_call: TRBV20-1; d_call: TRBD1; j_call: TRBJ2-3; clone_size: NA; cdr3_aa: CSAPTGGDTDTQYF; cdr3_nt: TGCAGTGCTCCGACAGGGGGGGACACAGATACGCAGTATTTT
cdr3_length: 13; v_call: TRBV29-1; d_call: TRBD2; j_call: TRBJ2-7; clone_size: few; cdr3_aa: CSVRTSGGYEQYF; cdr3_nt: TGCAGCGTGAGGACTAGCGGGGGCTACGAGCAGTACTTC
cdr3_length: 15; v_call: TRBV9; d_call: TRBD2; j_call: TRBJ2-3; clone_size: few; cdr3_aa: CASSYSGTSTDTQYF; cdr3_nt: TGTGCCAGCAGCTACAGCGGGACTAGCACAGATACGCAGTATTTT
cdr3_length: 16; v_call: TRBV4-1; d_call: NA; j_call: TRBJ2-5; clone_size: few; cdr3_aa: CASSQDGLYGRETQYF; cdr3_nt: TGCGCCAGCAGCCAAGACGGGTTATACGGGCGAGAGACCCAGTACTTC
cdr3_length: 17; v_call: TRBV6-2/TRBV6-3; d_call: TRBD1; j_call: TRBJ1-4; clone_size: NA; cdr3_aa: CASSSLQGQSTNEKLFF; cdr3_nt: TGTGCCAGCAGTTCGTTACAGGGACAGTCAACTAATGAAAAACTGTTTTTT
cdr3_length: 15; v_call: TRBV6-5; d_call: TRBD2; j_call: TRBJ2-3; clone_size: few; cdr3_aa: CASQYSGGRTDTQYF; cdr3_nt: TGTGCCAGCCAATATAGCGGGGGCCGCACAGATACGCAGTATTTT
cdr3_length: 16; v_call: TRBV6-2/TRBV6-3; d_call: TRBD2; j_call: TRBJ2-7; clone_size: few; cdr3_aa: CASSYSRGSGRVEQYF; cdr3_nt: TGTGCCAGCAGTTACTCCCGCGGTAGCGGGAGGGTCGAGCAGTACTTC
cdr3_length: 13; v_call: TRBV6-1; d_call: NA; j_call: TRBJ1-5; clone_size: NA; cdr3_aa: CASSETYNQPQHF; cdr3_nt: TGTGCCAGCAGTGAAACGTATAATCAGCCCCAGCATTTT
cdr3_length: 15; v_call: TRBV29-1; d_call: TRBD2; j_call: TRBJ2-5; clone_size: NA; cdr3_aa: CSVENSGDHQETQYF; cdr3_nt: TGCAGCGTTGAGAACAGCGGGGACCACCAAGAGACCCAGTACTTC
cdr3_length: 18; v_call: TRBV7-9; d_call: NA; j_call: TRBJ1-3; clone_size: NA; cdr3_aa: CASSFFPSKAKEGNTIYF; cdr3_nt: TGTGCCAGCAGCTTCTTCCCATCAAAGGCAAAGGAAGGAAACACCATATATTTT
cdr3_length: 12; v_call: TRBV24-1; d_call: NA; j_call: TRBJ2-3; clone_size: NA; cdr3_aa: CATSSHTDTQYF; cdr3_nt: TGTGCCACCAGTTCTCACACAGATACGCAGTATTTT
cdr3_length: 16; v_call: TRBV12-3/TRBV12-4; d_call: TRBD1; j_call: TRBJ1-1; clone_size: few; cdr3_aa: CASRLGTGGMNTEAFF; cdr3_nt: TGTGCCAGCAGACTCGGGACAGGGGGTATGAACACTGAAGCTTTCTTT
cdr3_length: 14; v_call: TRBV9; d_call: NA; j_call: TRBJ2-5; clone_size: few; cdr3_aa: CASSVATRGETQYF; cdr3_nt: TGTGCCAGCAGCGTAGCTACTAGGGGGGAGACCCAGTACTTC
cdr3_length: 14; v_call: TRBV28; d_call: TRBD1; j_call: TRBJ2-7; clone_size: few; cdr3_aa: CASSTATGTYEQYF; cdr3_nt: TGTGCCAGCAGTACGGCGACAGGGACCTACGAGCAGTACTTC
cdr3_length: 13; v_call: TRBV20-1; d_call: TRBD2; j_call: TRBJ2-5; clone_size: few; cdr3_aa: CSAPLAGAETQYF; cdr3_nt: TGCAGTGCCCCGCTAGCGGGAGCTGAGACCCAGTACTTC
cdr3_length: 14; v_call: TRBV20-1; d_call: NA; j_call: TRBJ2-1; clone_size: NA; cdr3_aa: CSATAGSAYNEQFF; cdr3_nt: TGCAGTGCTACCGCCGGGTCCGCCTACAATGAGCAGTTCTTC
cdr3_length: 16; v_call: TRBV4-2; d_call: NA; j_call: TRBJ2-1; clone_size: NA; cdr3_aa: CASSLNRDTGGNEQFF; cdr3_nt: TGTGCCAGCAGCCTAAACCGGGACACCGGGGGTAATGAGCAGTTCTTC
cdr3_length: 15; v_call: TRBV20-1; d_call: TRBD2; j_call: TRBJ2-2; clone_size: few; cdr3_aa: CSLAGGRGIAGELFF; cdr3_nt: TGCAGTTTAGCGGGGGGGCGTGGTATCGCCGGGGAGCTGTTTTTT
cdr3_length: 14; v_call: TRBV29-1; d_call: NA; j_call: TRBJ2-5; clone_size: NA; cdr3_aa: CSVEDRQLQETQYF; cdr3_nt: TGCAGCGTTGAAGATCGGCAGCTTCAAGAGACCCAGTACTTC
cdr3_length: 14; v_call: TRBV29-1; d_call: TRBD2; j_call: TRBJ2-1; clone_size: NA; cdr3_aa: CSVRGGGTYNEQFF; cdr3_nt: TGCAGCGTTCGCGGGGGAGGAACCTACAATGAGCAGTTCTTC
cdr3_length: 16; v_call: TRBV9; d_call: TRBD2; j_call: TRBJ2-7; clone_size: NA; cdr3_aa: CASSVLAGGINDEQYF; cdr3_nt: TGTGCCAGCAGCGTCTTAGCGGGGGGGATAAACGACGAGCAGTACTTC
cdr3_length: 14; v_call: TRBV27; d_call: TRBD1; j_call: TRBJ1-2; clone_size: few; cdr3_aa: CASSLQGGLYGYTF; cdr3_nt: TGTGCCAGCAGTCTACAGGGGGGGCTTTATGGCTACACCTTC
cdr3_length: 15; v_call: TRBV4-1; d_call: TRBD2; j_call: TRBJ2-7; clone_size: NA; cdr3_aa: CASSPSRLAGDEQYF; cdr3_nt: TGCGCCAGCAGCCCATCCAGGCTAGCGGGAGACGAGCAGTACTTC
cdr3_length: 14; v_call: TRBV7-8; d_call: TRBD1; j_call: TRBJ2-1; clone_size: NA; cdr3_aa: CASSQGRTGDEQFF; cdr3_nt: TGTGCCAGCAGCCAAGGAAGGACAGGGGATGAGCAGTTCTTC
cdr3_length: 12; v_call: TRBV12-3/TRBV12-4; d_call: NA; j_call: TRBJ1-4; clone_size: NA; cdr3_aa: CASNLVEEKLFF; cdr3_nt: TGTGCCAGCAATTTAGTTGAAGAAAAACTGTTTTTT
cdr3_length: 14; v_call: TRBV12-3/TRBV12-4; d_call: NA; j_call: TRBJ1-1; clone_size: NA; cdr3_aa: CASSTRQMNTEAFF; cdr3_nt: TGTGCCAGCAGTACCCGACAGATGAACACTGAAGCTTTCTTT
cdr3_length: 14; v_call: TRBV29-1; d_call: TRBD1; j_call: TRBJ2-4; clone_size: NA; cdr3_aa: CSVAQGSAKNIQYF; cdr3_nt: TGCAGCGTTGCACAGGGGTCGGCCAAAAACATTCAGTACTTC
cdr3_length: 16; v_call: TRBV7-8; d_call: TRBD1; j_call: TRBJ2-5; clone_size: few; cdr3_aa: CASSLGHRDRQETQYF; cdr3_nt: TGTGCCAGCAGCTTAGGACACCGGGACAGACAAGAGACCCAGTACTTC
cdr3_length: 13; v_call: TRBV13; d_call: NA; j_call: TRBJ1-1; clone_size: few; cdr3_aa: CASSGDRNTEAFF; cdr3_nt: TGTGCCAGCAGCGGTGACAGGAACACTGAAGCTTTCTTT
cdr3_length: 13; v_call: TRBV28; d_call: NA; j_call: TRBJ2-3; clone_size: NA; cdr3_aa: CASPDLSTDTQYF; cdr3_nt: TGTGCCAGCCCCGACCTTAGCACAGATACGCAGTATTTT
cdr3_length: 13; v_call: TRBV2; d_call: NA; j_call: TRBJ2-2; clone_size: NA; cdr3_aa: CARSQLHTGELFF; cdr3_nt: TGTGCCCGCAGTCAACTACACACCGGGGAGCTGTTTTTT
cdr3_length: 14; v_call: TRBV20-1; d_call: NA; j_call: TRBJ2-3; clone_size: NA; cdr3_aa: CSATESEGTDTQYF; cdr3_nt: TGCAGTGCTACCGAGTCGGAGGGCACAGATACGCAGTATTTT
cdr3_length: 14; v_call: TRBV28; d_call: NA; j_call: TRBJ2-7; clone_size: NA; cdr3_aa: CASTFGGQAHEQYF; cdr3_nt: TGTGCCAGCACCTTCGGAGGGCAGGCCCACGAGCAGTACTTC
cdr3_length: 17; v_call: TRBV29-1; d_call: NA; j_call: TRBJ2-1; clone_size: NA; cdr3_aa: CSVEEWDTRSSYNEQFF; cdr3_nt: TGCAGCGTTGAAGAGTGGGACACACGGAGCTCCTACAATGAGCAGTTCTTC
cdr3_length: 12; v_call: TRBV24-1; d_call: NA; j_call: TRBJ2-7; clone_size: few; cdr3_aa: CATSDPWLEQYF; cdr3_nt: TGTGCCACCAGTGATCCGTGGCTCGAGCAGTACTTC
cdr3_length: 14; v_call: TRBV20-1; d_call: NA; j_call: TRBJ2-4; clone_size: NA; cdr3_aa: CSARGEGPRSIQYF; cdr3_nt: TGCAGTGCTAGAGGAGAGGGGCCCCGGTCCATTCAGTACTTC
cdr3_length: 15; v_call: TRBV5-1; d_call: NA; j_call: TRBJ2-7; clone_size: few; cdr3_aa: CASSLEGRGTYEQYF; cdr3_nt: TGCGCCAGCAGCTTGGAGGGCAGGGGCACCTACGAGCAGTACTTC
cdr3_length: 15; v_call: TRBV28; d_call: NA; j_call: TRBJ1-2; clone_size: NA; cdr3_aa: CASSRGIAGDPRYTF; cdr3_nt: TGTGCCAGCAGCCGGGGGATCGCGGGGGATCCTCGCTACACCTTC
cdr3_length: 17; v_call: TRBV28; d_call: NA; j_call: TRBJ2-7; clone_size: NA; cdr3_aa: CASSFPPLRGRNYEQYF; cdr3_nt: TGTGCCAGCAGTTTTCCCCCCTTGAGGGGCCGAAACTACGAGCAGTACTTC
cdr3_length: 15; v_call: TRBV4-1; d_call: NA; j_call: TRBJ2-1; clone_size: NA; cdr3_aa: CASSQDWGENYEQFF; cdr3_nt: TGCGCCAGCAGCCAAGATTGGGGCGAAAATTATGAGCAGTTCTTC
cdr3_length: 15; v_call: TRBV5-1; d_call: NA; j_call: TRBJ1-4; clone_size: NA; cdr3_aa: CASSQTGRANEKLFF; cdr3_nt: TGCGCCAGCAGCCAAACAGGGAGAGCTAATGAAAAACTGTTTTTT
cdr3_length: 14; v_call: TRBV6-5; d_call: NA; j_call: TRBJ1-2; clone_size: NA; cdr3_aa: CASSQGRNTYGYTF; cdr3_nt: TGTGCCAGCAGTCAGGGACGGAACACTTATGGCTACACCTTC
cdr3_length: 14; v_call: TRBV20-1; d_call: NA; j_call: TRBJ2-7; clone_size: NA; cdr3_aa: CSAKSPGSSYEQYF; cdr3_nt: TGCAGTGCTAAATCCCCCGGGTCCTCCTACGAGCAGTACTTC
cdr3_length: 13; v_call: TRBV13; d_call: NA; j_call: TRBJ2-7; clone_size: few; cdr3_aa: CASSRGHSGEQYF; cdr3_nt: TGTGCCAGCAGCCGGGGCCACTCGGGGGAGCAGTACTTC
cdr3_length: 14; v_call: TRBV11-3; d_call: NA; j_call: TRBJ2-3; clone_size: NA; cdr3_aa: CASSPLSITDTQYF; cdr3_nt: TGTGCCAGCAGCCCCCTCTCCATCACAGATACGCAGTATTTT